These T cell receptor beta chains were read from a single sample in a study of blood T cell repertoires in COVID-19. The method was immunoSEQ multiplex PCR; TCRdb's version includes in-frame clones alone and lacks a portion of them. The sample shows about 180,000 clones, 65% to 90% of them seen only once. Sequences were obtained from peripheral blood. The source is a human donor in a cohort sampled during active COVID-19. Each CDR3 is given with its conserved first and last residue. D genes are given only for firm matches. Some rows have no size entry. The others give once, few or many, or a class for an expanded clone.

>TRBD1|TRBJ1-5|.|TRBV15
TGTGCCACCAGCAGTGGGACAGCTAGCAATCAGCCCCAGCATTTT
CATSSGTASNQPQHF
>.|TRBJ1-5|.|TRBV6-4
TGTGCCAGCAGTGTCAGGGAAAATCAGCCCCAGCATTTT
CASSVRENQPQHF
>.|TRBJ2-6|.|TRBV6-5
TGTGCCAGCTCTATTAGCTCTGGGGCCAACGTCCTGACTTTC
CASSISSGANVLTF
>TRBD2|TRBJ2-1|.|TRBV6-5
TGTGCCAGCAGAGGGACTAGCCATGAGCAGTTCTTC
CASRGTSHEQFF
>.|TRBJ1-1|.|TRBV18
TGTGCCAGCTCACCACCGAGGAGACAGCCCCCCGCCACTGAAGCTTTCTTT
CASSPPRRQPPATEAFF
>TRBD1|TRBJ1-2|.|TRBV25-1
TGTGCCAGCAGTGAAAGACAGGGGGCTAATTATGGCTACACCTTC
CASSERQGANYGYTF
>TRBD1|TRBJ2-3|.|TRBV4-2
TGTGCCAGCAGCGCTATGGCACAGGGGGCGACAGATACGCAGTATTTT
CASSAMAQGATDTQYF
>TRBD1|TRBJ1-2|.|TRBV18
TGTGCCAGCTCACCCGGCTCGGACAGGGGGCTCAGTTATGGCTACACCTTC
CASSPGSDRGLSYGYTF
>TRBD2|TRBJ2-2|once|TRBV3-1/TRBV3-2
TGTGCCAGCAGCCAAGGTGTCGGGAGGGGGGAGCTGTTTTTT
CASSQGVGRGELFF
>.|TRBJ2-1|.|TRBV9
TGTGCCAGCAGCGTAGAAGTGGGGGGTTCAAATGAGCAGTTCTTC
CASSVEVGGSNEQFF
>TRBD1|TRBJ1-5|few|TRBV19
TGTGCCAGTGGGGGGACAGGGTCCGTTCAGCCCCAGCATTTT
CASGGTGSVQPQHF
>TRBD2|TRBJ2-7|.|TRBV28
TGTGCCACCCTAACTAGCGGGAGGACAACCTACGAGCAGTACTTC
CATLTSGRTTYEQYF
>.|TRBJ2-7|.|TRBV28
TGTGCCAGCAGTTTAAGCAGGGGTGACTACGAGCAGTACTTC
CASSLSRGDYEQYF
>TRBD1|TRBJ2-7|.|TRBV5-8
TGTGCCAGCAGCTTCCCCGGGACAGGGACCGAGCAGTACTTC
CASSFPGTGTEQYF
>TRBD2|TRBJ2-1|.|TRBV7-2
TGTGCCAGCAGCTTTGACGGGACTAGCGGGGGGTTGAATGAGCAGTTCTTC
CASSFDGTSGGLNEQFF
>.|TRBJ2-2|.|TRBV7-3
TGTGCCAGCGGACTATTCACCGGGGAGCTGTTTTTT
CASGLFTGELFF
>.|TRBJ1-5|.|TRBV20-1
TGCAGTGCTAGTTGGGGACGGGGGAATCAGCCCCAGCATTTT
CSASWGRGNQPQHF
>.|TRBJ1-1|.|TRBV9
TGTGCCAGCAGCGTAGCAGGGCAGGGAGGTCTTCCAGCTTTCTTT
CASSVAGQGGLPAFF
>TRBD1|TRBJ2-7|.|TRBV5-6
TGTGCCAGCAGCCCCAAAGCACCGGGACAGCCCTACGAGCAGTACTTC
CASSPKAPGQPYEQYF
>TRBD2|TRBJ2-7|.|TRBV11-2
TGTGCCAGCAGCACGGGACTAGCGGGGCCCCTGTTTAGGGAGCAGTACTTC
CASSTGLAGPLFREQYF
>.|TRBJ2-7|.|TRBV7-3
TGTGCCAGCAGCTTAATGGGCGATAGCTCCTACGAGCAGTACTTC
CASSLMGDSSYEQYF
>.|TRBJ2-7|.|TRBV14
TGTGCCAGCAGCCAAGAAACAGGGCGGGCGTACGAGCAGTACTTC
CASSQETGRAYEQYF
>TRBD1|TRBJ2-6|.|TRBV19
TGTGCCAGTAGTATTAGGACAGGGTACTCTGGGGCCAACGTCCTGACTTTC
CASSIRTGYSGANVLTF
>.|TRBJ2-5|.|TRBV7-8
TGTGCCAGCAGCTTAGGGGGCAGGGCAGAGACCCAGTACTTC
CASSLGGRAETQYF
>.|TRBJ1-2|.|TRBV27
TGTGCCAGCACCCACCGGGGAGGAGATGGCTACACCTTC
CASTHRGGDGYTF
>TRBD1|TRBJ1-1|.|TRBV6-2/TRBV6-3
TGTGCCAGCAGTTGGACAGGAAACACTGAAGCTTTCTTT
CASSWTGNTEAFF
>.|TRBJ2-7|.|TRBV6-5
TGTGCCAGCAGTTACTCGTCGGGTAGGTACGAGCAGTACTTC
CASSYSSGRYEQYF
>TRBD1|TRBJ2-7|.|TRBV11-2
TGTGCCAGCAGCTCGGACAGGGTGGGGGAGCAGTACTTC
CASSSDRVGEQYF
>.|TRBJ2-7|.|TRBV28
TGTGCCAGCAGTCCGCTGGGGGGAGGAGTATCCTACGAGCAGTACTTC
CASSPLGGGVSYEQYF